This T cell receptor (beta chain) was identified during a study of CD8+ T cells in alopecia areata. Trimming took off 6 bases at V and 5 bases at J, with 9 bases between the two ends. The CDR3 spans 12 residues. The V gene's germline CDR1 is SNHLY and CDR2 FYNNEI. Treatment specified: oral pan-JAK inhibitor, 5-10 mg twice daily. Findings and caveats of the study: In scalp and blood, many expanded lesional clones persisted during tofacitinib. Sharing of TCRs across patients appeared less clear than in mice, possibly for HLA-related reasons. The link between baseline CD8+ expansion and response remains uncertain with one nonresponder.

Worth noting for this clone: Its antigen is not known.

The sequencing template was cDNA reverse transcribed from extracted RNA. The data were produced by immunoSEQ multiplex PCR, yet TCRdb's version contains in-frame clones alone and is incomplete. This table has 130,000 or so clones, over 60% appearing once. Sequences were derived from CD4+ T cells sorted from blood, sampled at week 4, from a patient treated with tofacitinib. The source of this sequence is a human donor with alopecia areata. The chain is built from TRBV2 and TRBJ2-3; the D is unclear. The CDR3 here is CASSPWGDTQYF. In DNA form, the CDR3 reads TGTGCCAGCAGCCCCTGGGGAGATACGCAGTATTTT. Combining the CDR3 with reference TRBV2 and TRBJ2-3 gives the whole variable domain EPEVTQTPSHQVTQMGQEVILRCVPISNHLYFYWYRQILGQKVEFLVSFYNNEISEKSEIFDDQFSVERPDGSNFTLKIRSTKLEDSAMYFCASSPWGDTQYFGPGTRLTVL.